The source of this TCR beta chain is a study of blood T cell repertoires in COVID-19. The repertoire was sequenced with immunoSEQ multiplex PCR; TCRdb's copy has only in-frame clones and lacks some. Here the sample spans about 120,000 clones, approximately 90% being singletons. Germline CDR1 and CDR2: LNHDA and SQIVND (reference sequence). CDR3 length: 14 residues. V gave up 7 bases and J gave up 3 bases, with 15 bases separating them. The chain uses TRBV19 and TRBJ1-1; D remains unclear. The sequence was collected from a human donor with acute or convalescent COVID-19. The donor label of this sample is uncertain. The sample was peripheral blood. The CDR3 DNA is TGTGCCAGTACCCGACCGGCGGGGTACACTGAAGCTTTCTTT. Amino acids: CASTRPAGYTEAFF.